The 25 T cell receptor beta chains below were found in one sample sequenced in a study of metastatic and nonmetastatic thyroid tumors. TCRdb redid the clone calls on the PCR reads using MiXCR. The sample holds about 47,000 clones, approximately 24% seen once. Thyroid surgery was preceded by no treatment in any patient. The sample taken for sequencing was blood. Every receptor here comes from a male donor with papillary thyroid cancer or a benign thyroid nodule (not recorded which). Some clones in this sample may be carry-over from other donors' samples.

A remark on this clone: A read error may produce the germline difference seen at one junction end. V is TRBV11-1 and J is TRBJ2-2; D unresolved. The V gene's germline CDR1 is SGHAT and CDR2 FQDESV (reference sequence). The length of the CDR3 is 16 residues. The chain's CDR3 is CVSSPTWGRDTGELFF. CDR3 sequence (DNA): TGTGTCAGCAGCCCGACATGGGGAAGGGACACCGGGGAGCTGTTTTTT. Variable domain in full (rest from reference TRBV11-1 and TRBJ2-2): EAEVAQSPRYKITEKSQAVAFWCDPISGHATLYWYRQILGQGPELLVQFQDESVVDDSQLPKDRFSAERLKGVDSTLKIQPAELGDSAMYLCVSSPTWGRDTGELFFGEGSRLTVL.

This clone has at least ten counts. With a much larger clone just one base away, this may be a read error. This CDR3 is also generated by other DNA sequences in the sample. This rearrangement joins TRBV11-2 to TRBJ2-2; D might be TRBD2 (5 bases). Trimming cost V 4 bases and J 3 bases, with 21 bases left between them. CDR1 is SGHAT, CDR2 FQNNGV, per germline. There are 18 residues in the CDR3. As DNA, the CDR3 is TGTGCCAGCAGCTCAGTGGGGAGATCAACCCGATACACCGGGGAGCTGTTTTTT. Translation: CASSSVGRSTRYTGELFF.

This clone was detected ten times or more. The chain joins TRBV28 to TRBJ2-5, with D maybe TRBD1 (6 bases). The CDR3 totals 15 residues. The germline V gene has CDR1 MDHEN and CDR2 SYDVKM. V lost 4 bases and J lost 6, with 18 bases in between. DNA for the CDR3: TGTGCCAGCAGTTCTCTCAGGGGTACCAGGAAGACCCAGTACTTC. Translating gives CASSSLRGTRKTQYF.

This clone was counted a few times. The rearrangement joins TRBV6-1 to TRBJ2-7; TRBD2 might be the D (6 bases). The CDR3 is made up of 13 amino acids. The germline CDR1 and CDR2 sequences are MNHNS and SASEGT. The V end lost 6 bases, the J end lost 4 bases, and 13 bases lay between the germline ends. Here the CDR3 DNA reads TGTGCCAGCAGCCCTCCAGGGAGGTACGAGCAGTACTTC. The encoded protein is CASSPPGRYEQYF.

This rearrangement joins TRBV24-1 to TRBJ2-2, with 9 bases identical to TRBD1. Germline V CDR1 and CDR2: KGHDR, SFDVKD. CDR3 length: 16 amino acids. The V gene end was trimmed by 3 bases and the J gene end by 7 bases; junction bases not matched to a gene: 8. CDR3 DNA sequence: TGTGCCACCAGTGATCCAAAAACAGGGGGCAACGGGGAGCTGTTTTTT. Protein product: CATSDPKTGGNGELFF.

This clone was counted a few times. V and J are TRBV6-1 and TRBJ2-1; unclear D gene. V was cut by 6 bases and J by 6 bases, with 15 bases left in between. Germline V lookup: CDR1 MNHNS, CDR2 SASEGT. This CDR3 contains 14 residues. The CDR3 loop is CASSHKCQINEQFF. The DNA for the CDR3 is TGTGCCAGCAGCCACAAGTGTCAAATCAATGAGCAGTTCTTC.

This clone was detected a few times. The V and J genes are TRBV6-2 or TRBV6-3 and TRBJ1-2; weak D call: TRBD1 (6 bases). Trimming stripped 6 bases from V and 7 bases from J, with 18 bases between. This CDR3 contains 14 residues. Germline V gives CDR1 MNHEY, CDR2 SVGEGT. The CDR3 coding sequence is TGTGCCAGCAGGACGGCGGGACAAGGGGGTGGCTACACCTTC. Residues: CASRTAGQGGGYTF.

The chain joins TRBV5-1 to TRBJ2-1, with D perhaps matching TRBD2 (6 bases). The germline V gene encodes CDR1 SGHRS and CDR2 YFSETQ. The CDR3 has 14 amino acids. V was cut by 3 bases and J by 0 bases, with 7 bases left in between. The CDR3 DNA follows: TGCGCCAGCAGCTCGGACTACTCCTACAATGAGCAGTTCTTC. It codes for CASSSDYSYNEQFF.

This clone was recorded many times. J is TRBJ2-1 and V is TRBV29-1; 7 bases fit TRBD2. Trimming cost V 3 bases and J 1 base; bases outside gene matches: 15. Germline lookup yields CDR1 SQVTM and CDR2 ANQGSEA. The CDR3 covers 18 residues. The CDR3 spells CSVDNIRGVVSSYNEQFF. DNA of the CDR3: TGCAGCGTTGACAATATTCGGGGGGTGGTTAGTTCCTACAATGAGCAGTTCTTC.

This clone was recorded a few times. The J gene is TRBJ2-7, the V gene TRBV5-1, with 7 bases lining up with TRBD1. V was pared by 3 bases and J by 2 bases, with 14 bases of the junction left unmatched. The germline V gene has CDR1 SGHRS and CDR2 YFSETQ. The CDR3 length is 17 residues. The CDR3 coding sequence is TGCGCCAGCAGCTCCCTAAACAGCAGGGGGTGGGCCTACGAGCAGTACTTC. Protein: CASSSLNSRGWAYEQYF.

In this sample, this clone turned up many times. This chain joins TRBV7-2 and TRBJ1-6; D is undetermined. V dropped 5 bases and J dropped 10 bases, with 18 bases sitting between them. This CDR3 is 15 amino acids long. From germline, CDR1 is SGHTA and CDR2 FQGNSA. Written as DNA, the CDR3 is TGTGCCAGCAGCGGCTCCGGGAGCTTATACTCACCCCTCCACTTT. Translating gives CASSGSGSLYSPLHF.

The V call is TRBV13, the J call TRBJ2-7, with D uncertain. Germline V gives CDR1 PRHDT, CDR2 FYEKMQ (reference sequence). This CDR3 is 12 amino acids long. The V end lost 5 bases, the J end lost 4 bases, and 9 bases lay between the germline ends. CDR3 amino acids: CASSVDGYEQYF. DNA of the CDR3: TGTGCCAGCAGCGTGGACGGTTACGAGCAGTACTTC.

V usage is TRBV12-3 or TRBV12-4 and J usage is TRBJ1-2; maybe TRBD1 (5 bases). The CDR3 spans 14 residues. V gave up 3 bases and J gave up 8 bases, with 16 bases separating them. The CDR3 DNA follows: TGTGCCAGCAGTTTGGGGCAGGGTCCGTGGGGCTACACCTTC. Its protein is CASSLGQGPWGYTF.

This clone has ten or more counts. The chain carries TRBV5-1 and TRBJ1-1; possible D gene TRBD1, 5 bases. The V end lost 6 bases, the J end lost 6 bases, and 12 bases lay between the germline ends. This CDR3 region has 12 residues. Germline CDR1 reads SGHRS; CDR2 reads YFSETQ. This CDR3 reads CASNFVGAEAFF. The CDR3, as DNA: TGCGCCAGCAACTTTGTGGGGGCTGAAGCTTTCTTT.

There are many counts of this clone. The rearrangement uses TRBV7-2 and TRBJ2-1; TRBD2 matches at 12 bases. The germline V gene has CDR1 SGHTA and CDR2 FQGNSA. This CDR3 is 18 amino acids long. V was clipped by 1 base and J by 6 bases; unmatched bases: 10. CDR3 sequence: CASSLGLAGAPGLNEQFF. DNA for the CDR3: TGTGCCAGCAGCTTAGGACTAGCGGGAGCCCCAGGTCTCAATGAGCAGTTCTTC.

This clone showed up many times. This chain links TRBV6-1 with TRBJ1-2, with D uncertain. The germline CDR1 and CDR2 sequences are MNHNS and SASEGT. CDR3 size: 12 residues. The V gene lost 3 bases and the J gene lost 4 bases, with 6 bases spanning the gap. The CDR3 spells CASSDTGYGYTF. CDR3 bases: TGTGCCAGCAGTGACACTGGCTATGGCTACACCTTC.

This chain links TRBV5-7 with TRBJ2-7; a possible D gene is TRBD2 (5 bases). TRBV5-7 is flagged as an ORF with uncertain function. V gave up 0 bases and J gave up 5 bases, with 12 bases separating them. The CDR3 spans 14 residues. For the CDR3, the DNA is TGTGCCAGCAGCTTGGTAGGCAGGCGGGACGAGCAGTACTTC. Protein product: CASSLVGRRDEQYF.

The rearrangement joins TRBV5-1 to TRBJ2-7; 9 bases line up with TRBD1. Germline V gives CDR1 SGHRS, CDR2 YFSETQ. The trim removed 2 bases at V and 2 bases at J, leaving 8 bases unmatched. The CDR3 totals 16 residues. CDR3 region: CASSFVRDRDTYEQYF. As DNA, the CDR3 is TGCGCCAGCAGCTTCGTCCGGGACAGGGACACCTACGAGCAGTACTTC.

The chain couples TRBV27 to TRBJ2-3; tentatively, D is TRBD1 or TRBD2 (5 bases each). Between the trimmed V and J ends, which lost 0 bases and 3 bases, there was a span of 7 bases. Germline V gene data show CDR1 as MNHEY and CDR2 as SMNVEV (reference sequence). This CDR3 region has 14 residues. The CDR3 nucleotides are TGTGCCAGCAGTTTATCGGGGGTGACAGATACGCAGTATTTT. Translation gives CASSLSGVTDTQYF.

The chain uses TRBV30 and TRBJ2-7; TRBD1 agrees at 8 bases. Germline V gene lookup returns CDR1 GTSNPN and CDR2 SVGIG (reference sequence). V dropped 2 bases and J dropped 0; count of bases not matched to a gene: 6. This CDR3 spans 15 amino acids. CDR3 sequence (DNA): TGTGCCTGGAGTTCAGGACAGGGCAGCTCCTACGAGCAGTACTTC. The encoded protein is CAWSSGQGSSYEQYF.

The rearrangement uses TRBV28 and TRBJ2-3; TRBD2 might be the D (6 bases). Trimming cost V 7 bases and J 2 bases, with 16 bases left between them. This CDR3 has 15 residues. Germline CDR1 and CDR2: MDHEN and SYDVKM. CDR3: CASTRGGFDTDTQYF. The DNA of the CDR3 is TGTGCCAGCACCCGTGGGGGGTTCGACACAGATACGCAGTATTTT.

This clone was seen many times. The gene calls are TRBV18 and TRBJ2-3; 8 bases align to TRBD1. The CDR3 spans 16 residues. V shed 1 base and J 6 bases; nucleotides not matched to a gene: 9. CDR1 and CDR2 (germline): KGHSH, LQKENI. The CDR3, as DNA: TGTGCCAGCTCACCACTTATGGCAGGGGGCCGGGATACGCAGTATTTT. The encoded protein is CASSPLMAGGRDTQYF.

About this clone itself: Other DNA variants within this sample encode the same CDR3. J is TRBJ1-2 and V is TRBV18; D unresolved. Germline V gene data show CDR1 as KGHSH and CDR2 as LQKENI. The CDR3 contains 13 residues. V was clipped by 3 bases and J by 6 bases, with 11 bases between them. CDR3 protein: CASSPRTANGYTF. The CDR3 DNA follows: TGTGCCAGCTCACCGCGGACCGCGAATGGCTACACCTTC.

Concerning this clone itself: A junction boundary mismatches the germline segment, possibly from a read error. The chain combines TRBV6-1 with TRBJ2-1, with TRBD2 matching 7 bases. The germline V gene has CDR1 MNHNS and CDR2 SASEGT. This CDR3 region has 14 residues. CDR3 nucleotides: TGTGCCAGCATTGAAGCGGGATGGTACAATGAGCAGTTCTTC. This gives the protein CASIEAGWYNEQFF.

This clone was seen at least ten times. V usage is TRBV2 and J usage is TRBJ2-7; tentative D call: TRBD1 (6 bases). Per the germline V gene, CDR1 is SNHLY and CDR2 is FYNNEI. This CDR3 has 15 amino acids. With 5 bases removed from V and 2 bases from J, the gap between germline ends came to 16 bases. CDR3 region: CASSSQGRGAYEQYF. In DNA, the CDR3 is TGTGCCAGCAGTTCACAGGGACGAGGGGCCTACGAGCAGTACTTC.